What follows is one TCR beta chain and its context. Its specificity is unknown. With a J-beta primer mix and a sample-barcoded 5' primer, a second PCR ran about 7 to 12 cycles. TCRdb analysed the 5' RACE reads with MiXCR anew, one entry per CDR3 protein. Of over 950,000 distinct CDR3 sequences detected, roughly 51% appear once; the ten largest clones hold around a fifth. The sample belongs to a study of blood T cells in healthy people across ages. Study conclusions and caveats: Getting older went along with TCR beta diversity per million T cells dropping roughly linearly.

This receptor was obtained from a woman aged 55-69 years in good health. What was sequenced was blood.

This CDR3 is CASSLGRAPSYEQYF. The CDR3 region has the DNA TGTGCCAGCAGCTTGGGGAGGGCCCCTTCCTACGAGCAGTACTTC. This chain connects TRBV11-3 to TRBJ2-7; 7 bases align to TRBD2. V lost 3 bases to trimming and J lost 1 base; unmatched junction nucleotides: 6. CDR1 and CDR2 from the germline V gene are SGHNT and YENEEA. The CDR3 covers 15 residues.